This entry concerns a single T cell receptor beta chain. These data are taken from a study of glioma-infiltrating T cells after dendritic cell vaccination. The trim removed 0 bases at V and 7 bases at J, leaving 3 bases unmatched. The CDR3 covers 14 residues. The V gene's germline CDR1 is SGHNT and CDR2 YYREEE (reference sequence). PBMC were collected before vaccination, two weeks after the third vaccination, and at progression. Produced via immunoSEQ multiplex PCR; TCRdb's table is partial and in-frame only. The table lists over 55,000 clones, around 81% of them singletons. This material consisted of blood, taken before dendritic cell vaccination. The TCR sequence derives from a human donor with glioblastoma. The genes are TRBV5-4 and TRBJ2-3; TRBD1 matches at 9 bases. The CDR3 region is CASSLDRGQYTQYF. CDR3 DNA sequence: TGTGCCAGCAGCTTGGACAGGGGGCAATATACGCAGTATTTT.